This entry lists 28 T cell receptor beta chains sequenced from one sample in a study of OX40 agonist ivuxolimab in advanced cancers. The table came from immunoSEQ multiplex PCR; TCRdb's copy has only in-frame clones and leaves some out. The sample includes 65,000 to 75,000 clones, about 84% seen only once; the top ten take approximately 6.1%. The sample was CD4+ or CD8+ T cells sorted from blood, taken in a trial of the OX40 agonist ivuxolimab. These receptor sequences come from an adult with an advanced solid tumor such as melanoma, head and neck, liver or kidney cancer.

This clone was seen more than once but under ten times. The chain uses TRBV6-5 and TRBJ2-5; D is perhaps TRBD1 or TRBD2 (7 bases each). This CDR3 is built from 13 residues. CDR1 and CDR2 from the germline V gene are MNHEY and SVGAGI. V dropped 5 bases and J dropped 4 bases, with 11 bases sitting between them. The CDR3 DNA reads TGTGCCAGCAGTGACAGGGAGGGAGAGACCCAGTACTTC. It specifies CASSDREGETQYF.

As to this clone: The same CDR3 arises from other DNA sequences in this sample as well. The chain couples TRBV9 to TRBJ2-7; D may be TRBD2 (6 bases). The CDR3 extends over 15 amino acids. CDR1 and CDR2 from the germline V gene are SGDLS and YYNGEE. V lost 4 bases to trimming and J lost 3 bases, with 17 bases between them. CDR3 residues: CASSPGDVRNYEQYF. The CDR3 nucleotides read TGTGCCAGCAGCCCGGGGGACGTCCGGAACTACGAGCAGTACTTC.

The V gene is TRBV7-9, the J gene TRBJ2-2; D is perhaps TRBD1 or TRBD2 (5 bases each). This CDR3 has 15 amino acids. Per the germline V gene, CDR1 is SEHNR and CDR2 is FQNEAQ (reference sequence). Trimming took off 5 bases at V and 6 bases at J, with 16 bases between the two ends. The CDR3 here is CASSPTAGRAGELFF. As DNA, the CDR3 is TGTGCCAGCAGCCCCACGGCAGGGCGGGCCGGGGAGCTGTTTTTT. Based on the CDR3 plus reference TRBV7-9 and TRBJ2-2, the full variable domain is DTGVSQNPRHKITKRGQNVTFRCDPISEHNRLYWYRQTLGQGPEFLTYFQNEAQLEKSRLLSDRFSAERPKGSFSTLEIQRTEQGDSAMYLCASSPTAGRAGELFFGEGSRLTVL.

The chain combines TRBV5-5 with TRBJ2-1, with D maybe TRBD2 (5 bases). The CDR3 is 15 amino acids. Germline CDR1 and CDR2: SGHKS and YYEKEE (reference sequence). V gave up 4 bases and J gave up 1 base, with 12 bases separating them. CDR3 in DNA: TGTGCCAGCAGCGTCGGGATTAGTTCCTACAATGAGCAGTTCTTC. This gives the protein CASSVGISSYNEQFF.

The genes are TRBV9 and TRBJ1-2, with TRBD1 as a possible D gene (5 bases). In germline, CDR1 is SGDLS, CDR2 YYNGEE. Trimming removed 0 bases from V and 1 base from J, with 10 bases in between. This CDR3 spans 15 amino acids. The CDR3 is CASSVAPGSNYGYTF. CDR3 bases: TGTGCCAGCAGCGTAGCGCCAGGGAGTAACTATGGCTACACCTTC. The variable domain in full, completed from reference TRBV9 and TRBJ1-2, reads DSGVTQTPKHLITATGQRVTLRCSPRSGDLSVYWYQQSLDQGLQFLIQYYNGEERAKGNILERFSAQQFPDLHSELNLSSLELGDSALYFCASSVAPGSNYGYTFGSGTRLTVV.

This clone has just one count. V and J are TRBV7-2 and TRBJ2-1, with 9 bases lining up with TRBD2. V trimming: 2 bases; J trimming: 5 bases; junction bases outside the gene matches: 4. Germline assignment: CDR1 SGHTA and CDR2 FQGNSA. The CDR3 covers 15 residues. CDR3 in DNA: TGTGCCAGCAGCTTACGCGGGAGGGCCAACAATGAGCAGTTCTTC. Translating it yields CASSLRGRANNEQFF. The full variable domain, its missing parts supplied by reference TRBV7-2 and TRBJ2-1, is GAGVSQSPSNKVTEKGKDVELRCDPISGHTALYWYRQSLGQGLEFLIYFQGNSAPDKSGLPSDRFSAERTGGSVSTLTIQRTQQEDSAVYLCASSLRGRANNEQFFGPGTRLTVL.

The J gene is TRBJ2-1, the V gene TRBV27; the D gene is possibly TRBD2 (5 bases). The CDR3 covers 21 residues. From germline, CDR1 is MNHEY and CDR2 SMNVEV (reference sequence). Trimming took 0 bases from V and 1 from J, leaving 25 bases between them. The CDR3 is CASSLSNWQSPGVVSYNEQFF. The CDR3 DNA follows: TGTGCCAGCAGTTTATCGAACTGGCAGTCGCCCGGGGTCGTTTCCTACAATGAGCAGTTCTTC.

V usage is TRBV4-2 and J usage is TRBJ1-2; no clear D gene. CDR3 length equals 15 residues. Germline loops: CDR1 LGHNA, CDR2 YNFKEQ. Trimming removed 3 bases at V and 2 bases at J, with 13 bases between. The DNA for the CDR3 is TGTGCCAGCAGCCATCTTCCCCCCGAGAACTATGGCTACACCTTC. Its protein is CASSHLPPENYGYTF.

CDR3 sequence reads: CASSPGLAGGGARNDQYF. The CDR3 nucleotides read TGTGCCAGCAGCCCGGGACTAGCGGGAGGGGGGGCGAGGAATGACCAGTACTTC. The V call is TRBV5-4, the J call TRBJ2-5; the match to TRBD2 covers 16 bases. Germline CDR1 is SGHNT and CDR2 is YYREEE (reference sequence). V gave up 4 bases and J gave up 10 bases; unmatched junction bases: 16. The CDR3 spans 18 residues.

The chain links TRBV5-6 to TRBJ1-5, with TRBD1 as a possible D gene (6 bases). With 7 bases removed from V and 6 bases from J, the gap between germline ends came to 14 bases. The germline V gene encodes CDR1 SGHDT and CDR2 YYEEEE. The CDR3 is made up of 13 amino acids. CDR3 in DNA: TGTGCCAGCTCCGACAGGCCGGGTCAGCCCCAGCATTTT. Protein: CASSDRPGQPQHF.

The CDR3 DNA reads TGTGCCACCAGCCCCCAGGGGAACTACGAGCAGTACTTC. This sequence encodes CATSPQGNYEQYF. J is TRBJ2-7 and V is TRBV15; TRBD1 is a possible D gene (6 bases). V was clipped by 5 bases and J by 3 bases, with 11 bases between them. Germline-derived CDR1 and CDR2 are LNHNV and YYDKDF (reference sequence). CDR3 length: 13 amino acids.

The V and J genes are TRBV7-2 and TRBJ1-1; tentatively, D is TRBD1 (5 bases). The CDR3 sequence is 14 residues long. The germline gives CDR1 SGHTA, CDR2 FQGNSA. The V end was cut by 1 base, the J end by 3 bases, with 9 bases between. The CDR3 DNA follows: TGTGCCAGCAGCTTAGATGGGACGGACACTGAAGCTTTCTTT. Translation: CASSLDGTDTEAFF.

The rearrangement joins TRBV6-5 to TRBJ1-4, with TRBD1 as a possible D gene (5 bases). CDR1 is MNHEY, CDR2 SVGAGI, per germline. The CDR3 totals 14 residues. V gave up 5 bases and J gave up 7 bases, with 14 bases separating them. CDR3 region: CASSPSGGGEKLFF. CDR3 bases: TGTGCCAGCAGTCCCTCGGGTGGGGGTGAAAAACTGTTTTTT.

The chain recombines TRBV9 with TRBJ1-1; possibly TRBD1 for D (5 bases). This CDR3 has 16 amino acids. Trimming took 3 bases from V and 5 from J, leaving 20 bases between them. Germline V lookup: CDR1 SGDLS, CDR2 YYNGEE. CDR3 in amino acids: CASSAHSLGDGTEAFF. The CDR3 nucleotides are TGTGCCAGCAGCGCTCATTCTTTGGGGGACGGGACTGAAGCTTTCTTT.

As DNA, the CDR3 is TGTGCCAGCAGTTCCGGGACAGGGCTCTACGAGCAGTACTTC. Its protein product is CASSSGTGLYEQYF. This chain uses TRBV2 with TRBJ2-7; 9 bases fit TRBD1. CDR3 length: 14 residues. J lost 3 bases, V lost 5 bases, and 5 bases had no gene match. The V gene's germline CDR1 is SNHLY and CDR2 FYNNEI.

This CDR3 is CAGNDRGYEQYF. CDR3 DNA sequence: TGTGCCGGCAATGACAGGGGCTACGAGCAGTACTTC. The V call is TRBV30, the J call TRBJ2-7, with TRBD1 matching 8 bases. Trimming at V came to 8 bases and at J to 3 bases, leaving 6 bases not matched to a gene. The CDR3 is 12 amino acids. Per the germline V gene, CDR1 is GTSNPN and CDR2 is SVGIG (reference sequence).

In its sample, this clone was seen a few times. V and J are TRBV4-2 and TRBJ1-1; D gene uncertain. The CDR3 is 15 residues long. V was clipped by 0 bases and J by 3 bases, with 11 bases between them. The germline CDR1 and CDR2 sequences are LGHNA and YNFKEQ. DNA for the CDR3: TGTGCCAGCAGCCAAGAAGTGGGGTTGGACACTGAAGCTTTCTTT. As protein: CASSQEVGLDTEAFF.

CDR3 residues: CASSGLRTGVETQYF. Here the CDR3 DNA reads TGTGCCAGCAGCGGCTTGAGGACAGGGGTCGAGACCCAGTACTTC. V usage is TRBV14 and J usage is TRBJ2-5, with 9 bases matching TRBD1. V trimming: 5 bases; J trimming: 5 bases; junction bases outside the gene matches: 9. Germline assignment: CDR1 SGHDN and CDR2 FVKESK. The CDR3 extends over 15 amino acids.

V usage is TRBV19 and J usage is TRBJ2-4; 8 bases agree with TRBD1. The germline gives CDR1 LNHDA, CDR2 SQIVND (reference sequence). V shed 4 bases, J shed 9 bases, and the junction held 11 bases outside the gene matches. The CDR3 runs 15 residues. Here the CDR3 reads CASSKGTGGVRIQYF. The CDR3 bases are TGTGCCAGTAGTAAAGGGACAGGAGGAGTTCGCATTCAGTACTTC.

This clone has just a few counts. Other DNA variants within this sample encode the same CDR3. The genes are TRBV27 and TRBJ2-2; D gene uncertain. This CDR3 is built from 12 residues. The V and J ends lost 5 bases and 5 bases respectively, with 6 bases between them. Germline V gene lookup returns CDR1 MNHEY and CDR2 SMNVEV (reference sequence). The CDR3 is CASSPLTGELFF. In DNA form, the CDR3 reads TGTGCCAGCAGTCCCCTTACCGGGGAGCTGTTTTTT.

CDR3 bases: TGTGCCAGCAGTTATGGTAATCAGTATGGCTACACCTTC. This sequence encodes CASSYGNQYGYTF. The chain joins TRBV6-6 to TRBJ1-2; D ambiguous. The germline CDR1 and CDR2 sequences are MNHNY and SVGAGI (reference sequence). The V end was cut by 3 bases, the J end by 5 bases, with 10 bases between. The CDR3 totals 13 residues.

The chain carries TRBV6-5 and TRBJ1-1; D might be TRBD1 (6 bases). Germline CDR1 is MNHEY and CDR2 is SVGAGI. The CDR3 runs 15 residues. Trimming left V 6 bases short and J 5 bases short, with 19 bases between. In DNA, the CDR3 is TGTGCCAGCAGCCGCTGGGGGGTGAGGGGGACTGAAGCTTTCTTT. Protein sequence: CASSRWGVRGTEAFF.

This clone was detected once. The chain employs TRBV6-6 and TRBJ2-7, with D uncertain. This CDR3 comprises 11 residues. CDR1 MNHNY and CDR2 SVGAGI come from the germline V gene (reference sequence). The V end was cut by 1 base, the J end by 6 bases, with 4 bases between. The CDR3 DNA reads as TGTGCCAGCAGTTACTTGGGCGAGCAGTACTTC. Amino acid sequence: CASSYLGEQYF.

The chain carries TRBV7-3 and TRBJ2-7; D unresolved. Looked up from germline, CDR1 is SGHTA and CDR2 is FQGTGA. The CDR3 is 13 residues long. V was pared by 3 bases and J by 6 bases, with 12 bases between. CDR3 DNA: TGTGCCAGCAGCTTTGGCATCCAAAGCGAGCAGTACTTC. As protein: CASSFGIQSEQYF.

CDR3 sequence reads: CASSRLPSSTDTQYF. In nucleotides, the CDR3 is TGCGCCAGCAGCCGATTACCTTCTAGCACAGATACGCAGTATTTT. The V and J genes are TRBV4-3 and TRBJ2-3; D unresolved. CDR3 length equals 15 residues. Germline CDR1 LGHNA, CDR2 YSLEER. With 4 bases removed from V and 0 bases from J, the gap between germline ends came to 11 bases.

The chain uses TRBV4-1 and TRBJ1-2; 12 nucleotides align to TRBD1. Germline lookup yields CDR1 MGHRA and CDR2 YSYEKL. Trimming cost V 0 bases and J 5 bases; bases outside gene matches: 7. This CDR3 region has 17 residues. CDR3 region: CASSQDSGDRGLYGYTF. The CDR3 nucleotides read TGCGCCAGCAGCCAAGATTCAGGGGACAGGGGGCTGTATGGCTACACCTTC.

V gene TRBV28 combines with J gene TRBJ2-5, with a weak D call TRBD2 (6 bases). The CDR3 extends over 14 amino acids. Germline CDR1 and CDR2: MDHEN and SYDVKM. Between the trimmed V and J ends, which lost 7 bases and 5 bases, there was a span of 17 bases. The CDR3 here is CASNLGEVRETQYF. CDR3 bases: TGTGCCAGCAACTTAGGGGAGGTACGGGAGACCCAGTACTTC.

J is TRBJ1-5 and V is TRBV2, with TRBD1 identical over 10 bases. After removal of 6 bases from V and 2 bases from J, the junction contained 4 bases not matched to a gene. CDR1 is SNHLY, CDR2 FYNNEI, per germline. The CDR3 loop spans 15 amino acids. DNA of the CDR3: TGTGCCAGCAGGGACAGGGGGAAGGGCAATCAGCCCCAGCATTTT. This translates into CASRDRGKGNQPQHF. Full variable domain (remainder filled in from reference TRBV2 and TRBJ1-5): EPEVTQTPSHQVTQMGQEVILRCVPISNHLYFYWYRQILGQKVEFLVSFYNNEISEKSEIFDDQFSVERPDGSNFTLKIRSTKLEDSAMYFCASRDRGKGNQPQHFGDGTRLSIL.